This record looks at one T cell receptor beta chain sequence and its context. What it binds is not known. The germline V and J ends were trimmed by 5 bases and 3 bases, with 22 bases remaining between them. The CDR3 is 18 amino acids. CDR1 and CDR2 from the germline V gene are MDHEN and SYDVKM. Not a single patient had been given any form of treatment at any point before undergoing thyroid surgery. Original data processing: Building a distant-metastasis classifier for papillary thyroid cancer drew on CDR3 differences across clinicopathological groups. TCRdb redid the clone calls on the PCR reads using MiXCR. TCRdb assigned the V and J calls; the authors' analysis was not used. The sample contains fewer than 40,000 clones, about a fifth of which appear only once. This specimen belongs to a study of metastatic and nonmetastatic thyroid tumors. Turning to the study itself: Peripheral blood and tumor or nodule samples from malignant and benign thyroid patients were compared.

Study conclusions and caveats: Reported TCR beta diversity, measured in blood and tumor, was significantly higher for malignant thyroid tumors than for benign nodules.

The receptor's source is a male donor with papillary thyroid cancer or a benign thyroid nodule (not recorded which). Some clones in this sample may be carry-over from other donors' samples. V gene TRBV28 combines with J gene TRBJ2-2, with D possibly TRBD1 on 5 matching bases. Sequenced material: tumor tissue. Here the CDR3 DNA reads TGTGCCAGCAGTCAAATTTGGCTTCAGGGTGCCTACACCGGGGAGCTGTTTTTT. Translated: CASSQIWLQGAYTGELFF.